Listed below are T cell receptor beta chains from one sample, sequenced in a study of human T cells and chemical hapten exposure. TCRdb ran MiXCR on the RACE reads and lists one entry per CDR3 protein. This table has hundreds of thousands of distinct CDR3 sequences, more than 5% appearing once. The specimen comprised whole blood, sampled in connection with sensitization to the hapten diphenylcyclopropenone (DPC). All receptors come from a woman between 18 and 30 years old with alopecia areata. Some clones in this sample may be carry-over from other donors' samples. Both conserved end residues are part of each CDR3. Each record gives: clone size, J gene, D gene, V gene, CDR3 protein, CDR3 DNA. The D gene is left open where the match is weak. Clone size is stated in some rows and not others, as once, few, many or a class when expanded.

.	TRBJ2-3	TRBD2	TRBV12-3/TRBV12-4	CASSFLAGGPEDTQYF	TGTGCCAGCAGTTTTTTAGCGGGGGGGCCTGAAGATACGCAGTATTTT
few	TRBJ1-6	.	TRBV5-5	CASSEDGLYNSPLHF	TGTGCCAGCAGCGAAGACGGGCTCTATAATTCACCCCTCCACTTT
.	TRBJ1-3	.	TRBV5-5	CASSVGDAGNTIYF	TGTGCCAGCAGCGTCGGGGATGCTGGAAACACCATATATTTT
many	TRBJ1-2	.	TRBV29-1	CSVDVTENYGYTF	TGCAGCGTTGATGTAACAGAAAACTATGGCTACACCTTC
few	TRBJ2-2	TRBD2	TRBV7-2	CASILGLAGGPGELFF	TGTGCCAGCATCTTAGGCCTAGCGGGGGGCCCCGGGGAGCTGTTTTTT
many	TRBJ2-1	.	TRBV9	CASSVGGEVYNEQFF	TGTGCCAGCAGCGTAGGAGGGGAGGTTTACAATGAGCAGTTCTTC
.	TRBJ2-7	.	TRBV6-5	CASSLDSTYEQYF	TGTGCCAGCAGTTTAGACAGTACCTACGAGCAGTACTTC
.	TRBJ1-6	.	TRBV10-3	CAISEWVSGSNSPLHF	TGTGCCATCAGTGAGTGGGTCAGCGGGAGTAATTCACCCCTCCACTTT
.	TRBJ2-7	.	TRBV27	CASSFTGRTPEQYF	TGTGCCAGCAGTTTTACAGGACGTACGCCCGAGCAGTACTTC
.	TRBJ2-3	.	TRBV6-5	CASSYLGGSDTQYF	TGTGCCAGCAGTTACTTAGGGGGATCAGATACGCAGTATTTT
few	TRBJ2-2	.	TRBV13	CASSSPPEGPGELFF	TGTGCCAGCAGCTCCCCCCCAGAGGGCCCCGGGGAGCTGTTTTTT
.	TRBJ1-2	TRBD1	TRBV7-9	CASSSNRDRDLNYGYTF	TGTGCCAGCAGCTCTAACCGGGACAGGGACTTAAACTATGGCTACACCTTC
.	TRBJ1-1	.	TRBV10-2	CASSESGAGESEAFF	TGCGCCAGCAGTGAGTCGGGTGCGGGGGAATCTGAAGCTTTCTTT
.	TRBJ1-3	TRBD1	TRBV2	CASVRDSGNTIYF	TGTGCCAGCGTCCGGGACAGTGGAAACACCATATATTTT
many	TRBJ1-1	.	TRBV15	CATSSLTLPGRRLAFF	TGTGCCACCAGCAGTCTCACACTACCAGGGAGGAGGTTAGCTTTCTTT
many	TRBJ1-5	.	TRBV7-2	CASSSGQYNQPQHF	TGTGCCAGCAGCTCCGGACAGTACAATCAGCCCCAGCATTTT
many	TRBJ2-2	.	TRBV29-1	CSVEERTAPANTGELFF	TGCAGCGTTGAAGAGCGTACGGCCCCCGCGAACACCGGGGAGCTGTTTTTT
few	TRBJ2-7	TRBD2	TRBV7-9	CASSSSGGTRSEQYF	TGTGCCAGCAGCTCTAGCGGGGGGACCCGCTCCGAGCAGTACTTC
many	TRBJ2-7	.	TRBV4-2	CASSQEGGTPAYEQYF	TGTGCCAGCAGCCAAGAAGGGGGGACGCCTGCCTACGAGCAGTACTTC
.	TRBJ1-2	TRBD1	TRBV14	CASSQRGTGLYGYTF	TGTGCCAGCAGCCAAAGGGGGACAGGTCTCTATGGCTACACCTTC
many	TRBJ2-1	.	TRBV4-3	CASSQDRDNYNEQFF	TGCGCCAGCAGCCAAGACCGGGACAACTACAATGAGCAGTTCTTC
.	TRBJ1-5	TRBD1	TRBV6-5	CASRDRGLGNQPQHF	TGTGCCAGCAGGGACAGGGGGCTAGGCAATCAGCCCCAGCATTTT
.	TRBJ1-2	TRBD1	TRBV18	CASSPEGQGNYGYTF	TGTGCCAGCTCGCCCGAGGGACAGGGGAACTATGGCTACACCTTC
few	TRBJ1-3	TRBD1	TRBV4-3	CASSQGQGAGNTIYF	TGCGCCAGCAGCCAAGGACAGGGGGCTGGAAACACCATATATTTT
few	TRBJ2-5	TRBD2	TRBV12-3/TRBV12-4	CATRTSGGEVQYF	TGTGCCACCCGGACTAGCGGGGGGGAAGTCCAGTACTTC
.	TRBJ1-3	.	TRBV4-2	CASSPDTGDGNTIYF	TGTGCCAGCAGCCCGGACACCGGGGATGGAAACACCATATATTTT
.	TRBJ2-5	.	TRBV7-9	CASSLGFLQDVQETQYF	TGTGCCAGCAGCTTGGGGTTTCTACAGGACGTTCAAGAGACCCAGTACTTC
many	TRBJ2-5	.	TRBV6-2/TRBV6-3	CASSRTGPETQYF	TGTGCCAGCAGCCGAACAGGGCCCGAGACCCAGTACTTC
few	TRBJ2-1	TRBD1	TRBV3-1	CASSQGTGVYYNEQFF	TGTGCCAGCAGCCAAGGGACAGGGGTATACTACAATGAGCAGTTCTTC
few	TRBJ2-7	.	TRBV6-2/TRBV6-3	CASSYEGVHYEQYF	TGTGCCAGCAGTTACGAGGGAGTGCACTACGAGCAGTACTTC
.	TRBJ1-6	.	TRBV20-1	CSAREAHRPLSPLHF	TGCAGTGCTAGAGAGGCCCACAGACCCTTATCACCCCTCCACTTT
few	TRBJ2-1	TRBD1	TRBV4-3	CASSQDLDRAHNEQFF	TGCGCCAGCAGCCAAGATTTAGACAGGGCCCACAATGAGCAGTTCTTC
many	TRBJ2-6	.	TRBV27	CASSVQSSGANVLTF	TGTGCCAGCAGTGTACAGAGCTCTGGGGCCAACGTCCTGACTTTC
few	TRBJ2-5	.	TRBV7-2	CASSRGSGQETQYF	TGTGCCAGCAGTCGAGGGAGCGGCCAAGAGACCCAGTACTTC
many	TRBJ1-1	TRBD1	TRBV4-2	CASSQDSGGGEAFF	TGTGCCAGCAGCCAAGATTCAGGGGGCGGAGAAGCTTTCTTT
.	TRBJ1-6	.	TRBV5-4	CASSLARNNSPLHF	TGTGCCAGCAGCTTGGCCCGGAATAATTCACCCCTCCACTTT
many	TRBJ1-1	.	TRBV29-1	CSVDGVEAFF	TGCAGCGTTGACGGGGTTGAAGCTTTCTTT
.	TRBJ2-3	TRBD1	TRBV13	CASGEGTGEGDTQYF	TGTGCCAGCGGGGAAGGGACAGGTGAGGGAGATACGCAGTATTTT
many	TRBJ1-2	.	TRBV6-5	CASSYSRGPTDGYTF	TGTGCCAGCAGTTACTCGAGGGGTCCGACGGATGGCTACACCTTC
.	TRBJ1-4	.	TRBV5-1	CASSLAGAANEKLFF	TGCGCCAGCAGCTTGGCCGGGGCGGCTAATGAAAAACTGTTTTTT
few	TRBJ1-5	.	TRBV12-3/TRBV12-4	CASTYGARNQPQHF	TGTGCCAGCACTTATGGGGCCCGAAATCAGCCCCAGCATTTT
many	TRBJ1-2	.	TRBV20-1	CSAKRGTGYTF	TGCAGTGCTAAGAGAGGCACCGGCTACACCTTC
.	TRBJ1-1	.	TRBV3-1	CASSQDRRTTEAFF	TGTGCCAGCAGCCAAGATAGGCGGACCACTGAAGCTTTCTTT
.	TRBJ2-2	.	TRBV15	CATSSGVETGELFF	TGTGCCACCAGCAGCGGGGTCGAGACCGGGGAGCTGTTTTTT
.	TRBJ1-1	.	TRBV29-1	CSVMGFQNTEAFF	TGCAGCGTTATGGGGTTCCAGAACACTGAAGCTTTCTTT
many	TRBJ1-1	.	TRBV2	CASSFARSVNTEAFF	TGTGCCAGCAGCTTTGCTAGGTCGGTGAACACTGAAGCTTTCTTT
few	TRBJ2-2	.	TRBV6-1	CASSGSRDRHTGELFF	TGTGCCAGCAGTGGGTCCCGGGACCGACACACCGGGGAGCTGTTTTTT
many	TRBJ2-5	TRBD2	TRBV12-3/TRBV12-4	CASSLGLAGVETQYF	TGTGCCAGCAGTTTGGGACTAGCGGGGGTGGAGACCCAGTACTTC
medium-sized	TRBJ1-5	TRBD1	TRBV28	CASQYRGNQPQHF	TGTGCCAGCCAATACAGGGGGAATCAGCCCCAGCATTTT
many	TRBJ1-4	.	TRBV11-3	CASSPHNGETNEKLFF	TGTGCCAGCAGCCCCCATAACGGGGAAACTAATGAAAAACTGTTTTTT
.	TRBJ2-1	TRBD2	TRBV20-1	CSARTSGGQGEQFF	TGCAGTGCTAGAACTAGCGGGGGGCAGGGTGAGCAGTTCTTC